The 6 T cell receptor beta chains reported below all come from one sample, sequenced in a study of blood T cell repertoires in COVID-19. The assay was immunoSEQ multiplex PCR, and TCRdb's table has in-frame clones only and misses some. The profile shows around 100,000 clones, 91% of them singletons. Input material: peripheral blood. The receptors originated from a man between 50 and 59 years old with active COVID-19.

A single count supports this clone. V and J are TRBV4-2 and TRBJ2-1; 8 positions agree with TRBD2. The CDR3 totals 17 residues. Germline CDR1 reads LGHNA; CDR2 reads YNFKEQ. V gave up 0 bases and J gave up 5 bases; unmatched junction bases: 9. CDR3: CASSQERTSTGHNEQFF. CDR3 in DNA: TGTGCCAGCAGCCAAGAGAGGACTAGCACAGGGCACAATGAGCAGTTCTTC.

The CDR3 DNA sequence: TGCGCCAGCAGCTTCGGACAGCCCCGAAACATTCAGTACTTC. This sequence encodes CASSFGQPRNIQYF. This chain links TRBV5-1 with TRBJ2-4, with TRBD1 as a possible D gene (6 bases). The CDR3 extends over 14 amino acids. In germline, CDR1 is SGHRS, CDR2 YFSETQ. Trimming stripped 2 bases from V and 6 bases from J, with 12 bases between.

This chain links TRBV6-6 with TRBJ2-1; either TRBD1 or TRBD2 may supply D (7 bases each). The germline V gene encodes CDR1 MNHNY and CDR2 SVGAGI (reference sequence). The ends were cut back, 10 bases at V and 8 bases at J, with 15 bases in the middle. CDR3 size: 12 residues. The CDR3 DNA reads TGTGCCACCAGGGGGGGTAGGTATGAGCAGTTCTTC. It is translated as CATRGGRYEQFF.

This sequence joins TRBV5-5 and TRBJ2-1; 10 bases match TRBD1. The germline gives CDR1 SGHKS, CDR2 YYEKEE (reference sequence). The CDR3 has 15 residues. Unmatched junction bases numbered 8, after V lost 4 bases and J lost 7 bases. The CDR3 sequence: CASSPTGGLRNEQFF. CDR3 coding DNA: TGTGCCAGCAGCCCGACAGGGGGCTTAAGGAATGAGCAGTTCTTC.

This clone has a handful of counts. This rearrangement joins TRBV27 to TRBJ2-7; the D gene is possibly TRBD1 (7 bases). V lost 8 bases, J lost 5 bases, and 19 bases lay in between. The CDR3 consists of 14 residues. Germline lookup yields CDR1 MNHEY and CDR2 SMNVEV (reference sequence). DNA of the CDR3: TGTGCCAGCGCCCGGGGGACAGCTCTCAACGAGCAGTACTTC. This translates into CASARGTALNEQYF.

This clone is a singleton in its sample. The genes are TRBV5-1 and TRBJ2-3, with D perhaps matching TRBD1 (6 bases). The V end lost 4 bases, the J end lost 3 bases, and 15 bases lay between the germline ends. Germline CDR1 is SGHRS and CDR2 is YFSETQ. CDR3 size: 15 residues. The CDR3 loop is CASSTTGRETDTQYF. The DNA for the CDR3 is TGCGCCAGCAGCACAACAGGGCGAGAAACAGATACGCAGTATTTT.